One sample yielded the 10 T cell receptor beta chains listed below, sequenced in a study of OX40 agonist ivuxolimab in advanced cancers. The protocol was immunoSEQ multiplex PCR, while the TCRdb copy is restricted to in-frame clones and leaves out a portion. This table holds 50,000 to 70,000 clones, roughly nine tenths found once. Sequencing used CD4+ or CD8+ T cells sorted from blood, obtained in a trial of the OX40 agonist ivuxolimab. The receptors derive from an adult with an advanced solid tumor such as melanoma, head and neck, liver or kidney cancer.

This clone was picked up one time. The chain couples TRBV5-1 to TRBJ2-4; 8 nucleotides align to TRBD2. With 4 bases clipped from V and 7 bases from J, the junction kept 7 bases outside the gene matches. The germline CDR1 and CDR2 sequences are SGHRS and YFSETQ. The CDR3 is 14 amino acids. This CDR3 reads CASSTAGGGNIQYF. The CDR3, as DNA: TGCGCCAGCAGCACCGCGGGGGGCGGGAACATTCAGTACTTC.

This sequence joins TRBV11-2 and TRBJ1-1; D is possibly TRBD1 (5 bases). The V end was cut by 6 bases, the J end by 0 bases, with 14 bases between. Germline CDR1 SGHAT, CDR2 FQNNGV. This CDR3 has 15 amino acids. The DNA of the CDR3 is TGTGCCAGCAGGGGGAGGGACGGTTTGAACACTGAAGCTTTCTTT. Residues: CASRGRDGLNTEAFF.

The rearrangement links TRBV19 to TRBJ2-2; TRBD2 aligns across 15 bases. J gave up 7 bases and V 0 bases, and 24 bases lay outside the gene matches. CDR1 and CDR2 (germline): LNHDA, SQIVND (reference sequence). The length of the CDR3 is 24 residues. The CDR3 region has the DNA TGTGCCAGTAGTATAGAGAAGACAGGCCCTATCTCCGGGACTAGCGGGAGGATGTACGGGGAGCTGTTTTTT. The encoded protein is CASSIEKTGPISGTSGRMYGELFF. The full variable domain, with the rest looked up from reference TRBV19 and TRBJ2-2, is DGGITQSPKYLFRKEGQNVTLSCEQNLNHDAMYWYRQDPGQGLRLIYYSQIVNDFQKGDIAEGYSVSREKKESFPLTVTSAQKNPTAFYLCASSIEKTGPISGTSGRMYGELFFGEGSRLTVL.

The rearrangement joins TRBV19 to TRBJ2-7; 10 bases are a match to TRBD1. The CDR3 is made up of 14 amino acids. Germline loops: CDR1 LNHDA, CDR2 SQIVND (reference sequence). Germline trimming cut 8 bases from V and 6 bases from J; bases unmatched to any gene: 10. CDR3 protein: CASSRQGALSEQYF. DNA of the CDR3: TGTGCCAGTTCTAGACAGGGGGCGCTCAGCGAGCAGTACTTC.

Here the CDR3 reads CASSWGTGDNQPQHF. CDR3 coding DNA: TGCGCCAGCAGCTGGGGGACAGGGGACAATCAGCCCCAGCATTTT. The rearrangement joins TRBV5-1 to TRBJ1-5, with 10 positions matching TRBD1. The CDR3 contains 15 residues. Germline V lookup: CDR1 SGHRS, CDR2 YFSETQ. V lost 3 bases, J lost 3 bases, and 3 bases stayed unmatched.

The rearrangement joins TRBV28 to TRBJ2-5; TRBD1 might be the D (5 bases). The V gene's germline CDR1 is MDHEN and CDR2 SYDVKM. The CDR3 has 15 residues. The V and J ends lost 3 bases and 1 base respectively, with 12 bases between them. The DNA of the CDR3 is TGTGCCAGCAGTTTCCTGGCAGGGCCCCAAGAGACCCAGTACTTC. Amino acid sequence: CASSFLAGPQETQYF.

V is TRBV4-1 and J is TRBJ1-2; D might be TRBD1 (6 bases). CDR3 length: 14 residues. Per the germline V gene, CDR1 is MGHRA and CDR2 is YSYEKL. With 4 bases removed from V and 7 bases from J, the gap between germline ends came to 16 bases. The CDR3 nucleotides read TGCGCCAGCAGCCTTCGACGGGGGGCGCGTGGCTACACCTTC. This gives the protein CASSLRRGARGYTF.

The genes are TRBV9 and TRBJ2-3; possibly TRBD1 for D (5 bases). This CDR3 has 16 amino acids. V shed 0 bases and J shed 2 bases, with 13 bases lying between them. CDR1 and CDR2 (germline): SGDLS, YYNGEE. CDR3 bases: TGTGCCAGCAGCGTAGAAGGTCGACAGTCCACAGATACGCAGTATTTT. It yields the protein CASSVEGRQSTDTQYF.

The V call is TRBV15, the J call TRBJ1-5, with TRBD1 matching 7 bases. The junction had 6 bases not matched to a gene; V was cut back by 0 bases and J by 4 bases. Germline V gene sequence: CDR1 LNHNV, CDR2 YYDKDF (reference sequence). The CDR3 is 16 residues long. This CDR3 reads CATSRDLGQKNQPQHF. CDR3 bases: TGTGCCACCAGCAGAGATCTGGGACAGAAAAATCAGCCCCAGCATTTT.

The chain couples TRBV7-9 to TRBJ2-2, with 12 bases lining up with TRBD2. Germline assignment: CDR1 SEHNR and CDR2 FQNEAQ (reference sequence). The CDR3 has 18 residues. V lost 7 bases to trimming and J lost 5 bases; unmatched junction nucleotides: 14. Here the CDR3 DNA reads TGTGCCAGCACCCCCCTAGCGGGAGGGCGGACTTGGACCGGGGAGCTGTTTTTT. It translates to CASTPLAGGRTWTGELFF.